The TCR beta chain under discussion was sequenced for a study of T-cell memory formation after mild COVID-19. Study-level points and caveats: Clones shrinking between day 15 and 85 showed a balanced CD4/CD8 split, and those that grew later tilted toward CD4+.

The CDR3 spans 13 residues. Germline CDR1 reads KGHDR; CDR2 reads SFDVKD. With 6 bases removed from V and 3 bases from J, the gap between germline ends came to 10 bases. In the case of this clonotype: The antigen is unknown.

TCRdb independently ran MiXCR on the 5' RACE reads; one entry per CDR3 protein. The table lists under 150,000 distinct CDR3 sequences, around a sixth of them singletons. The sample was PBMCs or a T cell subset sorted from them (not recorded which). The V call is TRBV24-1, the J call TRBJ1-1, with TRBD1 as a possible D gene (5 bases). The TCR sequence derives from an adult woman who had mild COVID-19 (a few samples of this study predate the infection). Cell type and time point are not known. The CDR3 DNA follows: TGTGCCACCAGTCCATCGGGGGACACTGAAGCTTTCTTT. Translated: CATSPSGDTEAFF.